This T cell receptor beta chain stems from a study of neurological immune-mediated disorders. This clonotype was picked up one time. Healthy control participants comprised blood bank volunteers in Maryland, USA. PBMCs numbering 2 million and stored at -80 C yielded the unsorted libraries. As for the cDNA, it was generated by 5'RACE with 10-nucleotide random UMIs. TCRdb re-called the 5' RACE reads through MiXCR, storing one row per CDR3 protein. The repertoire holds approximately 16,000 distinct CDR3 sequences, roughly 20% seen once, with about 21% in the top ten. The length of the CDR3 is 13 residues. Per germline, CDR1 SNHLY and CDR2 FYNNEI. Trimming took off 4 bases at V and 4 bases at J, with 8 bases between the two ends.

This TCR was sampled from a man aged 50 or older in good health. Sequencing was performed on PBMCs. This chain uses TRBV2 with TRBJ2-1; a possible D gene is TRBD2 (6 bases). In DNA, the CDR3 is TGTGCCAGCAGTGCTGGACTATACAATGAGCAGTTCTTC. Its protein product is CASSAGLYNEQFF.